The rows below give T cell receptor beta chains drawn from one sample of a study of vaccination effects on CD4 cells after COVID-19. TCRdb keeps only in-frame clones here, not all; method: immunoSEQ multiplex PCR. The sample carries some 40,000 clones, around 73% recorded once. No antigen has been assigned to these receptors. The source material was CD4+ T cells from PBMCs cultured with a peptide pool, sampled before COVID-19 vaccination. The source of these receptors is a human donor who had a prior SARS-CoV-2 infection. Each CDR3 is given with its conserved first and last residue. Each record gives: D gene, J gene, V gene, CDR3 protein. A D gene is named only where the DNA matches it firmly.

d_call: -; j_call: TRBJ1-1; v_call: TRBV9; cdr3_aa: CASSAVAGWKTEAFF
d_call: -; j_call: TRBJ2-3; v_call: TRBV7-8; cdr3_aa: CASSYDAGLDTQYF
d_call: -; j_call: TRBJ1-2; v_call: TRBV2; cdr3_aa: CASSISSNYGYTF
d_call: -; j_call: TRBJ2-7; v_call: TRBV3-1/TRBV3-2; cdr3_aa: CASSHLGGHYEQYF
d_call: -; j_call: TRBJ1-2; v_call: TRBV19; cdr3_aa: CASSIHRQYGYTF
d_call: -; j_call: TRBJ2-7; v_call: TRBV6-5; cdr3_aa: CASRNSRVTYEQYF
d_call: TRBD1; j_call: TRBJ2-5; v_call: TRBV5-1; cdr3_aa: CASSLGFFRAGQGAGGETQYF
d_call: TRBD1; j_call: TRBJ1-2; v_call: TRBV4-1; cdr3_aa: CASSLDQGEVRGYTF
d_call: -; j_call: TRBJ1-1; v_call: TRBV2; cdr3_aa: CASSGQSYTEAFF
d_call: -; j_call: TRBJ2-7; v_call: TRBV6-2/TRBV6-3; cdr3_aa: CASSYLRYEQYF
d_call: TRBD1; j_call: TRBJ1-4; v_call: TRBV6-5; cdr3_aa: CASSYGTGREKLFF
d_call: -; j_call: TRBJ2-5; v_call: TRBV3-1/TRBV3-2; cdr3_aa: CASSHRGTQETQYF
d_call: -; j_call: TRBJ2-2; v_call: TRBV5-1; cdr3_aa: CASSLAGTGNTGELFF
d_call: -; j_call: TRBJ2-7; v_call: TRBV4-1; cdr3_aa: CASSQVFRYEQYF
d_call: -; j_call: TRBJ1-2; v_call: TRBV7-9; cdr3_aa: CASSKTGGYTF
d_call: TRBD2; j_call: TRBJ2-1; v_call: TRBV4-1; cdr3_aa: CASSQESLRGLAGRRTYNEQFF
d_call: TRBD1; j_call: TRBJ1-5; v_call: TRBV7-3; cdr3_aa: CASSPGQVINQPQHF
d_call: -; j_call: TRBJ2-3; v_call: TRBV12-3/TRBV12-4; cdr3_aa: CASRRGGTDTQYF
d_call: -; j_call: TRBJ2-1; v_call: TRBV20-1; cdr3_aa: CSASYLGSSYNEQFF
d_call: -; j_call: TRBJ1-2; v_call: TRBV9; cdr3_aa: CASSVVSGAISTF
d_call: -; j_call: TRBJ2-7; v_call: TRBV9; cdr3_aa: CASSPHPVSPYEQYF
d_call: -; j_call: TRBJ1-5; v_call: TRBV6-5; cdr3_aa: CASGAGGNSNQPQHF
d_call: TRBD2; j_call: TRBJ2-5; v_call: TRBV7-3; cdr3_aa: CASSLVAGKGTQYF
d_call: -; j_call: TRBJ2-5; v_call: TRBV7-2; cdr3_aa: CASSFSGIAETQYF
d_call: -; j_call: TRBJ1-2; v_call: TRBV12-3/TRBV12-4; cdr3_aa: CASSYRQGFGYTF
d_call: -; j_call: TRBJ2-7; v_call: TRBV6-2/TRBV6-3; cdr3_aa: CASSLAGGWSSYEQYF
d_call: TRBD1; j_call: TRBJ2-5; v_call: TRBV4-2; cdr3_aa: CASSQGRTGTQETQYF
d_call: -; j_call: TRBJ2-1; v_call: TRBV5-1; cdr3_aa: CASSYSSGGRYNEQFF
d_call: -; j_call: TRBJ1-6; v_call: TRBV19; cdr3_aa: CASSISRGNSPLHF
d_call: TRBD1; j_call: TRBJ2-1; v_call: TRBV27; cdr3_aa: CASSLLRGQGAFLDNEQFF
d_call: -; j_call: TRBJ2-1; v_call: TRBV15; cdr3_aa: CATSSSSRGNNEQFF
d_call: TRBD2; j_call: TRBJ2-7; v_call: TRBV5-1; cdr3_aa: CASSNGGAINSLYEQYF
d_call: -; j_call: TRBJ2-3; v_call: TRBV11-2; cdr3_aa: CASNPWASDTQYF
d_call: -; j_call: TRBJ2-7; v_call: TRBV4-2; cdr3_aa: CASSQALATYEQYF
d_call: -; j_call: TRBJ1-2; v_call: TRBV5-4; cdr3_aa: CASSPRTADGYTF
d_call: -; j_call: TRBJ2-3; v_call: TRBV7-2; cdr3_aa: CASSSRGGKVRTDTQYF
d_call: TRBD2; j_call: TRBJ2-5; v_call: TRBV3-1/TRBV3-2; cdr3_aa: CASTLASGGLTRDF
d_call: -; j_call: TRBJ2-5; v_call: TRBV2; cdr3_aa: CASSKTRQGGETQYF
d_call: -; j_call: TRBJ2-1; v_call: TRBV7-9; cdr3_aa: CASSLRLMESSYNEQFF
d_call: TRBD1; j_call: TRBJ1-2; v_call: TRBV27; cdr3_aa: CASSVGQGYGYTF
d_call: -; j_call: TRBJ2-3; v_call: TRBV20-1; cdr3_aa: CSARVADTQYF
d_call: TRBD2; j_call: TRBJ2-3; v_call: TRBV10-3; cdr3_aa: CAISDPLAGETDTQYF
d_call: TRBD1; j_call: TRBJ2-7; v_call: TRBV7-9; cdr3_aa: CASSLTTGNYEQYF
d_call: -; j_call: TRBJ2-6; v_call: TRBV15; cdr3_aa: CATSSPSGANVLTF
d_call: TRBD2; j_call: TRBJ2-1; v_call: TRBV7-8; cdr3_aa: CASNLKAGGTYNEQFF
d_call: -; j_call: TRBJ2-7; v_call: TRBV1; cdr3_aa: CTSSQRVECGVGEQYF
d_call: TRBD2; j_call: TRBJ2-3; v_call: TRBV25-1; cdr3_aa: CASSLGLADETDTQYF
d_call: -; j_call: TRBJ2-5; v_call: TRBV15; cdr3_aa: CATRTGYQETQYF
d_call: TRBD2; j_call: TRBJ2-5; v_call: TRBV5-8; cdr3_aa: CASSLGAGGRQETQYF
d_call: -; j_call: TRBJ2-7; v_call: TRBV14; cdr3_aa: CASSPGVYYEQYF
d_call: -; j_call: TRBJ2-2; v_call: TRBV7-7; cdr3_aa: CASSARAPPNTGELFF
d_call: -; j_call: TRBJ1-3; v_call: TRBV4-2; cdr3_aa: CASSVDRNSGNTIYF
d_call: TRBD1; j_call: TRBJ1-3; v_call: TRBV3-1/TRBV3-2; cdr3_aa: CASSQHGTAGNTIYF
d_call: -; j_call: TRBJ2-7; v_call: TRBV6-5; cdr3_aa: CASSYSGGRVSYEQYF
d_call: -; j_call: TRBJ2-1; v_call: TRBV9; cdr3_aa: CASSVSLGSSYNEQFF
d_call: -; j_call: TRBJ1-5; v_call: TRBV12-3/TRBV12-4; cdr3_aa: CASSLSPNGPQHF